This TCR beta chain originates from a study of blood T cell repertoires in COVID-19. Trimming at V came to 11 bases and at J to 8 bases, leaving 5 bases not matched to a gene. This CDR3 has 12 amino acids. CDR1 is MDHEN, CDR2 SYDVKM, per germline. Assay used: immunoSEQ multiplex PCR; TCRdb lists only in-frame clones, some missing. The sample records about 250,000 clones, less than 90% being singletons. The source is a woman between 50 and 59 years old who had recovered from COVID-19. This chain joins TRBV28 and TRBJ2-2, with 10 bases lining up with TRBD1. The material sequenced was PBMCs or T cells enriched from blood (not recorded which). CDR3 in DNA: TGTGCCTCGGGACAGGGGTTAGGGGAGCTGTTTTTT. It encodes CASGQGLGELFF. The full variable domain, with the rest looked up from reference TRBV28 and TRBJ2-2, is DVKVTQSSRYLVKRTGEKVFLECVQDMDHENMFWYRQDPGLGLRLIYFSYDVKMKEKGDIPEGYSVSREKKERFSLILESASTNQTSMYLCASGQGLGELFFGEGSRLTVL.